This T cell receptor (beta chain) derives from a study of shared clonotypes between healthy human individuals. Findings and limits, study-wide: In general, naive subsets displayed greater estimated richness than memory subsets did.

Terminally differentiated effector memory CD45RA+ cells were left out of the naive CD8 fraction, which was CD45RO-negative and positively selected for CCR7. The protocol was immunoSEQ multiplex PCR, while the TCRdb copy is restricted to in-frame clones and leaves out a portion. The sample holds under 850,000 clones, nearly 95% seen once. On this clone itself: Its target is unknown.

The CDR3 length is 15 residues. Trimming removed 0 bases from V and 0 bases from J, with 3 bases in between. The germline V gene has CDR1 MNHEY and CDR2 SMNVEV (reference sequence). V usage is TRBV27 and J usage is TRBJ2-6; D is ambiguous. Material: naive CD8+ T cells sorted from blood. The clonotype was recovered from a man aged 30-40 years in good health. The CDR3 DNA is TGTGCCAGCAGTTTATCCAACTCTGGGGCCAACGTCCTGACTTTC. This translates into CASSLSNSGANVLTF.